The 18 T cell receptor beta chains reported below all come from one sample, sequenced in a study of Ad26.COV2.S vaccination and SARS-CoV-2 variants (dated by TCRdb to about 2021). The library relied on the immunoSEQ multiplex PCR assay. Held by TCRdb, this immuneACCESS table contains in-frame sequences only and omits some clones. Under half of the omission traces to an unresolved V gene where checked; the cause of the rest is unknown. The sample table records under 400,000 clones; roughly 91% of these occur just once. 3.4% of the sample belongs to the ten largest clones. The treatment or condition label of this sample denotes: 15 to 20 received Ad26.COV2.S at low or high dose, single or two shots; several received placebo; per-sample allocation not given. Repertoires of vaccine and placebo recipients were sequenced from samples collected on day 63 after the first injection. The sequencing here drew on peripheral blood, taken in a trial of Ad26.COV2.S vaccine versus placebo. These TCRs come from a person between 18 and 65 years old who received the Ad26.COV2.S COVID-19 vaccine or a placebo.

This clone was recorded only once. CDR3 DNA sequence: TGTGCCAGCAGCTTTTTCGGGACAGGGGGAAATGAAAAACTGTTTTTT. Translating gives CASSFFGTGGNEKLFF. The chain links TRBV5-6 to TRBJ1-4; 11 bases are shared with TRBD1. V shed 2 bases and J 5 bases; nucleotides not matched to a gene: 5. CDR1 is SGHDT and CDR2 is YYEEEE in the germline V gene. The CDR3 extends over 16 amino acids.

This clone came up once. The chain carries TRBV18 and TRBJ2-7; D might be TRBD2 (5 bases). The germline gives CDR1 KGHSH, CDR2 LQKENI. There are 13 residues in the CDR3. Deletions cut 3 bases from V and 1 base from J, with 7 bases between. The CDR3 bases are TGTGCCAGCTCACCTCGGGGATCCTACGAGCAGTACTTC. The encoded protein is CASSPRGSYEQYF.

The chain links TRBV4-1 to TRBJ1-1; 9 bases align to TRBD1. V was clipped by 4 bases and J by 9 bases; unmatched bases: 15. The germline V gene has CDR1 MGHRA and CDR2 YSYEKL. CDR3 length: 16 residues. CDR3 nucleotides: TGCGCCAGCAGCCTCTCATCGTTGACAGGGGGGTTCCAAGCTTTCTTT. Protein product: CASSLSSLTGGFQAFF.

The chain uses TRBV5-4 and TRBJ2-2; D gene ambiguous. V was pared by 4 bases and J by 8 bases, with 9 bases between. Germline CDR1 reads SGHNT; CDR2 reads YYREEE (reference sequence). The CDR3 extends over 12 amino acids. CDR3 in amino acids: CASSPGAGELFF. CDR3 DNA sequence: TGTGCCAGCAGCCCCGGCGCGGGGGAGCTGTTTTTT.

This chain links TRBV5-1 with TRBJ2-5; D uncertain. CDR3 length equals 13 residues. The germline gives CDR1 SGHRS, CDR2 YFSETQ. V lost 2 bases to trimming and J lost 4 bases, with 9 bases between them. In DNA, the CDR3 is TGCGCCAGCAGCTTCCGACCTTCAGAGACCCAGTACTTC. Protein: CASSFRPSETQYF.

The sample holds a few counts of this clone. The rearrangement joins TRBV2 to TRBJ1-3, with unresolved D. The V gene's germline CDR1 is SNHLY and CDR2 FYNNEI. CDR3 size: 14 residues. V gave up 3 bases and J gave up 0 bases, with 6 bases separating them. The CDR3 DNA reads TGTGCCAGCAGTGAGCGGATCTCTGGAAACACCATATATTTT. Protein: CASSERISGNTIYF.

The rearrangement uses TRBV2 and TRBJ1-1; D may be TRBD1 (5 bases). The CDR3 is 17 residues long. Germline CDR1 is SNHLY and CDR2 is FYNNEI. With 4 bases removed from V and 3 bases from J, the gap between germline ends came to 21 bases. The CDR3 loop reads CASSVTASPLYYTEAFF. The DNA for the CDR3 is TGTGCCAGCAGTGTGACAGCCTCCCCGCTTTACTACACTGAAGCTTTCTTT. Full variable domain (remainder filled in from reference TRBV2 and TRBJ1-1): EPEVTQTPSHQVTQMGQEVILRCVPISNHLYFYWYRQILGQKVEFLVSFYNNEISEKSEIFDDQFSVERPDGSNFTLKIRSTKLEDSAMYFCASSVTASPLYYTEAFFGQGTRLTVV.

J is TRBJ2-3 and V is TRBV7-6; the D call may be TRBD1 or TRBD2 (6 bases each). With 7 bases removed from V and 4 bases from J, the gap between germline ends came to 15 bases. CDR3 length: 14 amino acids. The germline V gene has CDR1 SGHVS and CDR2 FNYEAQ. The CDR3 sequence is CASTLGGWADTQYF. In DNA, the CDR3 is TGTGCCAGCACCTTGGGGGGCTGGGCAGATACGCAGTATTTT.

The chain couples TRBV6-4 to TRBJ1-6; maybe TRBD1 (5 bases). The CDR3 covers 16 residues. The V gene lost 10 bases and the J gene lost 10 bases, with 26 bases spanning the gap. Germline V gives CDR1 MRHNA, CDR2 SNTAGT. DNA for the CDR3: TGTGCCAACAGCTGGGGGAGGCCCAATTCAGGCTCACCCCTCCACTTT. As protein: CANSWGRPNSGSPLHF.

The J gene is TRBJ1-1, the V gene TRBV30; a possible D gene is TRBD1 (6 bases). This CDR3 has 14 amino acids. The V gene lost 5 bases and the J gene lost 1 base, with 14 bases spanning the gap. From germline, CDR1 is GTSNPN and CDR2 SVGIG (reference sequence). The CDR3 sequence: CAWDTGGWNTEAFF. The CDR3 bases are TGTGCCTGGGATACCGGGGGCTGGAACACTGAAGCTTTCTTT.

The rearrangement joins TRBV27 to TRBJ2-7; D call uncertain. The CDR3 runs 12 residues. V was trimmed by 10 bases and J by 1 base, leaving 11 bases between them. Looked up from germline, CDR1 is MNHEY and CDR2 is SMNVEV (reference sequence). Here the CDR3 DNA reads TGTGCCACAATGGACGGATCCTACGAGCAGTACTTC. Protein product: CATMDGSYEQYF.

V gene TRBV6-6 combines with J gene TRBJ1-2, with 7 bases fitting TRBD1. Trimming at V came to 6 bases and at J to 1 base, leaving 5 bases not matched to a gene. In germline, CDR1 is MNHNY, CDR2 SVGAGI (reference sequence). There are 14 residues in the CDR3. The CDR3 DNA is TGTGCCAGCAGCGATACAGGGGTTAACTATGGCTACACCTTC. This codes for CASSDTGVNYGYTF.

V usage is TRBV7-9 and J usage is TRBJ1-1, with D maybe TRBD1 (6 bases). Trimming stripped 2 bases from V and 3 bases from J, with 10 bases between. The CDR3 spans 14 residues. Germline values: CDR1 SEHNR, CDR2 FQNEAQ (reference sequence). In nucleotides, the CDR3 is TGTGCCAGCAGCTTAAGGGGGGATGACACTGAAGCTTTCTTT. Residues: CASSLRGDDTEAFF.

This clone was detected a few times. This CDR3 reads CASSLGALIVTEAFF. The CDR3 coding sequence is TGTGCCAGCAGCTTGGGAGCCCTAATAGTGACTGAAGCTTTCTTT. V gene TRBV5-8 combines with J gene TRBJ1-1; D remains unclear. Trimming took off 0 bases at V and 5 bases at J, with 14 bases between the two ends. Germline loops: CDR1 SGHTS, CDR2 YDEGEE. This CDR3 contains 15 residues.

This clone was picked up a small number of times. The chain combines TRBV14 with TRBJ1-2; D is perhaps TRBD1 (5 bases). Trimming pared 0 bases from V and 6 bases from J, leaving 8 bases between. The germline gives CDR1 SGHDN, CDR2 FVKESK. This CDR3 contains 13 residues. The CDR3 sequence: CASSQDVGDGYTF. As DNA, the CDR3 is TGTGCCAGCAGCCAAGATGTAGGGGATGGCTACACCTTC.

Of note for this clone: Other nucleotide sequences from this sample produce the same CDR3. The chain couples TRBV4-2 to TRBJ2-7, with TRBD2 matching 10 bases. Germline lookup yields CDR1 LGHNA and CDR2 YNFKEQ. There are 15 residues in the CDR3. V shed 0 bases, J shed 3 bases, and the junction held 2 bases outside the gene matches. CDR3 region: CASSQELAGNYEQYF. CDR3 bases: TGTGCCAGCAGCCAAGAACTAGCGGGGAACTACGAGCAGTACTTC.

The genes are TRBV4-3 and TRBJ2-1, with 10 bases fitting TRBD2. V lost 0 bases to trimming and J lost 8 bases; unmatched junction nucleotides: 10. The CDR3 extends over 17 amino acids. Germline V gives CDR1 LGHNA, CDR2 YSLEER. CDR3 in DNA: TGCGCCAGCAGCCAAGAAAGTCCTAGCGGGGGAAGGTATGAGCAGTTCTTC. Translated: CASSQESPSGGRYEQFF.

The genes are TRBV3-1 (or the pseudogene TRBV3-2) and TRBJ1-6; 7 nucleotides match TRBD1. The ends lost 3 bases at V and 7 bases at J; junction bases unmatched: 3. This CDR3 spans 14 amino acids. Germline V gives CDR1 LGHDT, CDR2 YNNKEL (reference sequence). The CDR3 loop reads CASSQQGENSPLHF. CDR3 nucleotides: TGTGCCAGCAGCCAGCAGGGGGAGAATTCACCCCTCCACTTT.